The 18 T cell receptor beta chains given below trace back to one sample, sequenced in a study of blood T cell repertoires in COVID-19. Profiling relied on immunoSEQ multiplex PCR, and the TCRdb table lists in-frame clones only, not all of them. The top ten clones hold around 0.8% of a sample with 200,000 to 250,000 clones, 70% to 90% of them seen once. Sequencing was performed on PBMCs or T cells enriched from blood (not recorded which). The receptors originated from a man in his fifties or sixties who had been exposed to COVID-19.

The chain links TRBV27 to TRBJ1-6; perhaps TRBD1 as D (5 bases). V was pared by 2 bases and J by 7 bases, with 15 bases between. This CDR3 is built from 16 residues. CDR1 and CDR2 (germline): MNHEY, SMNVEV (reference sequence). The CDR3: CASSLLRGGSNSPLHF. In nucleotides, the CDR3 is TGTGCCAGCAGTTTACTCCGGGGGGGTAGCAATTCACCCCTCCACTTT.

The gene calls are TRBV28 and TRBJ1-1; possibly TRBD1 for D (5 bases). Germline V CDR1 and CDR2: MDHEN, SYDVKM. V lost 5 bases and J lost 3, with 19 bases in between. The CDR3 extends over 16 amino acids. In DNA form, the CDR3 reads TGTGCCAGCAGTAAACCACCCCCCGGGGGGTACACTGAAGCTTTCTTT. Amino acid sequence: CASSKPPPGGYTEAFF.

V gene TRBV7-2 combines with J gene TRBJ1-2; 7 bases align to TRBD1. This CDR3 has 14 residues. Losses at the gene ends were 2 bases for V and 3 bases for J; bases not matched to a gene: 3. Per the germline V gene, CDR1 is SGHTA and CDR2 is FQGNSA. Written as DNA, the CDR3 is TGTGCCAGCAGCTTAAGCACAGGGGACTATGGCTACACCTTC. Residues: CASSLSTGDYGYTF.

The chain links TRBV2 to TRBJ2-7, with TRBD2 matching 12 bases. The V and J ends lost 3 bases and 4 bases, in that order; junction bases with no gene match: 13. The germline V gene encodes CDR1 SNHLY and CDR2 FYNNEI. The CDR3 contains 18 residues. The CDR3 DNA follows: TGTGCCAGCAGTGAGGTGGGGCTAGCGGGAGGGCTGGGGTACGAGCAGTACGTC. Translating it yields CASSEVGLAGGLGYEQYV.

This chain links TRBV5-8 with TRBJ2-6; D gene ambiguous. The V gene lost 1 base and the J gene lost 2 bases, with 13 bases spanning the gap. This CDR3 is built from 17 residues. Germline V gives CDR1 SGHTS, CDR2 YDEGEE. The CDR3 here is CASSLFGRSAGANVLTF. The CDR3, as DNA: TGTGCCAGCAGCTTGTTTGGCAGGTCTGCTGGGGCCAACGTCCTGACTTTC.

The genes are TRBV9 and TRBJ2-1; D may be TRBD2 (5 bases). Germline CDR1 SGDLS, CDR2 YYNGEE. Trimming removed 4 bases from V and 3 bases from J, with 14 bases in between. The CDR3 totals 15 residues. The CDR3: CASSPPVAGYNEQFF. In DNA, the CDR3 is TGTGCCAGCAGCCCTCCAGTGGCGGGCTACAATGAGCAGTTCTTC.

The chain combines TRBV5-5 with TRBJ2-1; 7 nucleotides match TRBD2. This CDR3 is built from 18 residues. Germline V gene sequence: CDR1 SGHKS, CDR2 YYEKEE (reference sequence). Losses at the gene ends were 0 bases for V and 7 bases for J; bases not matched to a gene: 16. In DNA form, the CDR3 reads TGTGCCAGCAGCTTGGTAATTCTCGGGGGAGGGTTGTGGAATGAGCAGTTCTTC. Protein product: CASSLVILGGGLWNEQFF.

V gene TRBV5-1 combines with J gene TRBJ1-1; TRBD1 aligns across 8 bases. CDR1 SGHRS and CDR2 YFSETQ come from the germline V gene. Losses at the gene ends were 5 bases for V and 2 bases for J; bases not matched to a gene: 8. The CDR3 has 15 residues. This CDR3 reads CASRRTGGENTEAFF. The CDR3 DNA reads TGCGCCAGCAGAAGAACAGGGGGAGAAAACACTGAAGCTTTCTTT.

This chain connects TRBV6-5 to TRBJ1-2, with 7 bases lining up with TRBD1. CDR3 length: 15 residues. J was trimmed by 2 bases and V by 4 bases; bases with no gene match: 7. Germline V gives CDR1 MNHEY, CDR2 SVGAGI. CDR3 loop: CASSSPGTDNYGYTF. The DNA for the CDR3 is TGTGCCAGCAGTTCTCCCGGGACAGACAACTATGGCTACACCTTC.

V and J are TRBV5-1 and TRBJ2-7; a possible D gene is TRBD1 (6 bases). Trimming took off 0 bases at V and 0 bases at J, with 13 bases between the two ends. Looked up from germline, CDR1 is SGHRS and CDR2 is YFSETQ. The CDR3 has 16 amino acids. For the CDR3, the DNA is TGCGCCAGCAGCTTGGGCAGGGGCGCCAACTCCTACGAGCAGTACTTC. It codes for CASSLGRGANSYEQYF.

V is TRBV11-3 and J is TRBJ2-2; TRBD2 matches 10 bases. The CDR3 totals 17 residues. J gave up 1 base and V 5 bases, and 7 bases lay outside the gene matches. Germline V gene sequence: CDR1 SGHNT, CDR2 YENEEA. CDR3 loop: CASSPPRTSGNTGELFF. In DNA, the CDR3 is TGTGCCAGCAGCCCCCCTAGGACTAGCGGGAACACCGGGGAGCTGTTTTTT.

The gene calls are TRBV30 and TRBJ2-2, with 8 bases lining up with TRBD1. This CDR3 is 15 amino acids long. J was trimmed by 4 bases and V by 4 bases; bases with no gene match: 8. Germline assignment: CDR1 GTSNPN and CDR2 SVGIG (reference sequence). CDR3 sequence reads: CAWTGGVSATGELFF. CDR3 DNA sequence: TGTGCCTGGACAGGGGGCGTTAGTGCCACCGGGGAGCTGTTTTTT. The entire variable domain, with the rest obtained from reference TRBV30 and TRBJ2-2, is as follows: SQTIHQWPATLVQPVGSPLSLECTVEGTSNPNLYWYRQAAGRGLQLLFYSVGIGQISSEVPQNLSASRPQDRQFILSSKKLLLSDSGFYLCAWTGGVSATGELFFGEGSRLTVL.

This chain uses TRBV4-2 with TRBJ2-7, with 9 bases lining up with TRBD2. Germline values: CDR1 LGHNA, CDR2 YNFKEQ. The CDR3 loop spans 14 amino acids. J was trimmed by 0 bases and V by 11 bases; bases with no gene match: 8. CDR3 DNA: TGTGCCTCACGAAAACTAGCGGGCTCCTACGAGCAGTACTTC. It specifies CASRKLAGSYEQYF.

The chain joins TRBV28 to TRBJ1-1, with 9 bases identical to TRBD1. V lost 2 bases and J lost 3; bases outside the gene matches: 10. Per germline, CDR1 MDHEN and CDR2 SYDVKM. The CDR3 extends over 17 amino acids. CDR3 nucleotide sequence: TGTGCCAGCAGTTTAATGGGCTGGGACAGGGATTACACTGAAGCTTTCTTT. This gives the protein CASSLMGWDRDYTEAFF. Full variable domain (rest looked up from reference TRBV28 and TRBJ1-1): DVKVTQSSRYLVKRTGEKVFLECVQDMDHENMFWYRQDPGLGLRLIYFSYDVKMKEKGDIPEGYSVSREKKERFSLILESASTNQTSMYLCASSLMGWDRDYTEAFFGQGTRLTVV.

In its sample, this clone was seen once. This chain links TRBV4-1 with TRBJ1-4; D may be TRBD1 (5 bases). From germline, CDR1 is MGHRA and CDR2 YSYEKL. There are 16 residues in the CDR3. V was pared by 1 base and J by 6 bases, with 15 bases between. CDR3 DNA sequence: TGCGCCAGCAGCCAAGGAGGAGGGGCAGGGTATGAAAAACTGTTTTTT. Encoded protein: CASSQGGGAGYEKLFF.

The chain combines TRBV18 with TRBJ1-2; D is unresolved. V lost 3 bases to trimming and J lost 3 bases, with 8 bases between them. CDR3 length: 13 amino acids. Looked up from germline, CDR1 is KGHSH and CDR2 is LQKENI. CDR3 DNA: TGTGCCAGCTCACCGTACAGTTACTATGGCTACACCTTC. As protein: CASSPYSYYGYTF.

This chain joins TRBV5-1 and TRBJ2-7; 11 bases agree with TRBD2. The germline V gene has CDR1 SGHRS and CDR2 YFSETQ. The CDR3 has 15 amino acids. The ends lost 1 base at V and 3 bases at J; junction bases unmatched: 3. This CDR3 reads CASSLHTSGGYEQYF. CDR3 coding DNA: TGCGCCAGCAGCTTGCACACTAGCGGGGGCTACGAGCAGTACTTC.

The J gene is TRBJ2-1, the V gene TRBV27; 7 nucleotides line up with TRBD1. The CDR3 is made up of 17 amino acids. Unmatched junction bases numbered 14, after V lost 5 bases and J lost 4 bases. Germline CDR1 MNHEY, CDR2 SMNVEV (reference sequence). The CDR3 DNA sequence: TGTGCCAGCAGTAGACCGGGGACAGCGATAACTTACAATGAGCAGTTCTTC. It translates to CASSRPGTAITYNEQFF.